This T cell receptor beta chain comes out of a study of T cells in Graves' hyperthyroidism and ophthalmopathy. Findings of the study overall: Ophthalmopathy prediction by the model preceded onset by a median about 6 months. By a 13 V-J model, ophthalmopathy was set apart from stable hyperthyroidism.

Worth noting for this clonotype: Its cognate antigen is unknown.

Between the trimmed V and J ends, which lost 6 bases and 2 bases, there was a span of 20 bases. From germline, CDR1 is DFQATT and CDR2 SNEGSKA (reference sequence). The CDR3 contains 16 residues. It was RNA transcripts that yielded the amplified TCR beta CDR3 regions. First-round RT-PCR targeting the TCR CDR3 was performed with the HTBI primer set. TCRdb reanalysed the multiplex PCR reads using MiXCR and keeps one entry per CDR3 protein. The sample carries 500,000 to 600,000 distinct CDR3 sequences, around 45% recorded once. This chain uses TRBV20-1 with TRBJ2-1; D tentatively fits TRBD1 or TRBD2 (6 bases each). Sequences were obtained from peripheral blood or thyroid tissue (not recorded which). This clonotype was obtained from an adult woman with Graves' disease, either hyperthyroidism or ophthalmopathy (not recorded which). The CDR3 sequence: CSATTGQEGTYNEQFF. CDR3 in DNA: TGCAGTGCGACCACAGGGCAGGAGGGAACCTACAATGAGCAGTTCTTC.